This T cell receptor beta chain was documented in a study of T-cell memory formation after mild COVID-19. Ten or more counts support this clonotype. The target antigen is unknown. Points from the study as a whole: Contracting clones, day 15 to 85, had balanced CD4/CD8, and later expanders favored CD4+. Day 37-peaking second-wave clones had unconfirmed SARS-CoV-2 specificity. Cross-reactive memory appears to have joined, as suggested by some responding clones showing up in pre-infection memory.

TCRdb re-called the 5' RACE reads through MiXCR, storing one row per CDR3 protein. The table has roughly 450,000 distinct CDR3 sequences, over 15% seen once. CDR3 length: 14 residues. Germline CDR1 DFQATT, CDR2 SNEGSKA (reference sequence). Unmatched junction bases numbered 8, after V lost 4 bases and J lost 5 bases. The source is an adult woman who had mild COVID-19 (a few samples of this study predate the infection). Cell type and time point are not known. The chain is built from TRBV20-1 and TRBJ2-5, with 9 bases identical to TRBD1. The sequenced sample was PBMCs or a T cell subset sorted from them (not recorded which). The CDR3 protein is CSAKTGGAGETQYF. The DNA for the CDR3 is TGCAGTGCTAAAACAGGGGGCGCCGGGGAGACCCAGTACTTC.